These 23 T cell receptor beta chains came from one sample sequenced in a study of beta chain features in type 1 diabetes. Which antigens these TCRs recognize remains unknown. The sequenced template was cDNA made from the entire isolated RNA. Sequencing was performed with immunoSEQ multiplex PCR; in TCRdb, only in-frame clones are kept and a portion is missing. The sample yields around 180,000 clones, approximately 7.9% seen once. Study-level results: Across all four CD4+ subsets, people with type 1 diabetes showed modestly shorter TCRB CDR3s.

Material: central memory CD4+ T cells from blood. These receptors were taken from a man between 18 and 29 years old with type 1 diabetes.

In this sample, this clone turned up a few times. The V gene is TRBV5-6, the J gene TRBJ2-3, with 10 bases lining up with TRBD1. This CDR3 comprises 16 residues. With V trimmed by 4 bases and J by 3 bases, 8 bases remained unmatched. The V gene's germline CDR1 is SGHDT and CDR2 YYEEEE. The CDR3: CASSPVLGQGTDTQYF. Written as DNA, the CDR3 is TGTGCCAGCAGCCCCGTTTTGGGACAGGGGACAGATACGCAGTATTTT.

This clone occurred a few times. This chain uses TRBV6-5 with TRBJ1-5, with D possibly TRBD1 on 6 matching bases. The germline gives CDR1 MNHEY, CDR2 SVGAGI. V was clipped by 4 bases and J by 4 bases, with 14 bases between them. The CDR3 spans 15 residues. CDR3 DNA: TGTGCCAGCAGTTTGCTACAGGGTGGAAATCAGCCCCAGCATTTT. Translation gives CASSLLQGGNQPQHF.

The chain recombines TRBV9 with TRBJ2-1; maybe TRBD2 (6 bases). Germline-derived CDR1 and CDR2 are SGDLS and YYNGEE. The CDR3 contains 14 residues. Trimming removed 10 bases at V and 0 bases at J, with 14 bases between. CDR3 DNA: TGTGCCGTCGCCTTGGGGGGCTCCTACAATGAGCAGTTCTTC. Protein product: CAVALGGSYNEQFF.

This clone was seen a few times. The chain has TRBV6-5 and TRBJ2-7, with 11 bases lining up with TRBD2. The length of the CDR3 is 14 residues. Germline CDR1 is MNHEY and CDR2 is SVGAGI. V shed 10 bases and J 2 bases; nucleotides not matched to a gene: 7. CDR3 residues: CATRGTSGTYEQYF. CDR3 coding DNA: TGTGCCACAAGAGGGACTAGCGGAACCTACGAGCAGTACTTC.

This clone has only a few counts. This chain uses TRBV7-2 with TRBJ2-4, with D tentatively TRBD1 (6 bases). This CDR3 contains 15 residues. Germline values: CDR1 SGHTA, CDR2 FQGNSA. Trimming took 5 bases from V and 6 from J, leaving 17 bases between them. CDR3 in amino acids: CASSRDTGHANIQYF. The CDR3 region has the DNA TGTGCCAGCAGCCGAGACACGGGACACGCAAACATTCAGTACTTC.

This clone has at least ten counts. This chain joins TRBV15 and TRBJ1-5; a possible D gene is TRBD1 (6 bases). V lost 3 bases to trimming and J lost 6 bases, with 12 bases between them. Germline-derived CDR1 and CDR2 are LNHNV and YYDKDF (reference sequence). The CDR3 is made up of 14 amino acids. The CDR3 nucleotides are TGTGCCACCAGCAGCGGACAGTCGGCTCAGCCCCAGCATTTT. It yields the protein CATSSGQSAQPQHF.

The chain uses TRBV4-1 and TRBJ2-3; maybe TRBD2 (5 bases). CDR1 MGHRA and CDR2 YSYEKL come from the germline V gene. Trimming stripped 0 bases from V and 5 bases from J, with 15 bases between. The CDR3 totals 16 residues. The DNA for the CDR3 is TGCGCCAGCAGCCAAGATCGGAGTAGCGCCCTAGATACGCAGTATTTT. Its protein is CASSQDRSSALDTQYF.

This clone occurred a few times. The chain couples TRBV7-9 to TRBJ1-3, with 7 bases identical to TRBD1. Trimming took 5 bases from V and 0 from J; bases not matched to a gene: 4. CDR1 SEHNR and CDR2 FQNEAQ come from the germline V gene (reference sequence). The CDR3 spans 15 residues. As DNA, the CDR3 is TGTGCCAGCAGCCCCAGGGGGAACTCTGGAAACACCATATATTTT. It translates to CASSPRGNSGNTIYF. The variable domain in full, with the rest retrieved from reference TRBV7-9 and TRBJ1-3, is DTGVSQNPRHKITKRGQNVTFRCDPISEHNRLYWYRQTLGQGPEFLTYFQNEAQLEKSRLLSDRFSAERPKGSFSTLEIQRTEQGDSAMYLCASSPRGNSGNTIYFGEGSWLTVV.

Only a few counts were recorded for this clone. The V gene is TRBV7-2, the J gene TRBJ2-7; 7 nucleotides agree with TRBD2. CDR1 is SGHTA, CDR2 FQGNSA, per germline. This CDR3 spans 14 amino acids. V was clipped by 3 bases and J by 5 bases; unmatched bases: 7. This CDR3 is CASSFERGRNEQYF. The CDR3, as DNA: TGTGCCAGCAGCTTCGAGCGGGGAAGGAACGAGCAGTACTTC.

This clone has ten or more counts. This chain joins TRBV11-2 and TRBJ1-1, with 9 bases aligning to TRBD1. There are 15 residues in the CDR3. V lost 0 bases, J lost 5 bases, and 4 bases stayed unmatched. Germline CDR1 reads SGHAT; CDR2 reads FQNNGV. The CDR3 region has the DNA TGTGCCAGCAGCTTAGAAGGGACAGGGAGTACTGAAGCTTTCTTT. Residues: CASSLEGTGSTEAFF. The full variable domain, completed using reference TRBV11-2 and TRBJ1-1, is EAGVAQSPRYKIIEKRQSVAFWCNPISGHATLYWYQQILGQGPKLLIQFQNNGVVDDSQLPKDRFSAERLKGVDSTLKIQPAKLEDSAVYLCASSLEGTGSTEAFFGQGTRLTVV.

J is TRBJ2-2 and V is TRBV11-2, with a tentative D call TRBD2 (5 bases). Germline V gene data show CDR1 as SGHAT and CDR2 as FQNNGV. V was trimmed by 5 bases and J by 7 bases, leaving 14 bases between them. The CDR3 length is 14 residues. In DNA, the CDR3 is TGTGCCAGCAGCCCGGGGAGTATAGGCGGGGAGCTGTTTTTT. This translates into CASSPGSIGGELFF.

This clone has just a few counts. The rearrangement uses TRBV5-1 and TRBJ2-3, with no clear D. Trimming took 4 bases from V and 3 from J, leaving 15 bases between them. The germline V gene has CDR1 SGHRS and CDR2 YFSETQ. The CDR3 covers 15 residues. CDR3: CASSLRVSQTDTQYF. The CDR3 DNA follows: TGCGCCAGCAGCCTGCGCGTGAGTCAAACAGATACGCAGTATTTT. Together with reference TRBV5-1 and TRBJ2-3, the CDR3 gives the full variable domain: KAGVTQTPRYLIKTRGQQVTLSCSPISGHRSVSWYQQTPGQGLQFLFEYFSETQRNKGNFPGRFSGRQFSNSRSEMNVSTLELGDSALYLCASSLRVSQTDTQYFGPGTRLTVL.

This CDR3 is CASRGLQGQETQYF. The CDR3 nucleotides read TGTGCCAGCCGCGGCCTACAGGGACAAGAGACCCAGTACTTC. This chain connects TRBV18 to TRBJ2-5; D is perhaps TRBD1 (6 bases). Germline V gene data show CDR1 as KGHSH and CDR2 as LQKENI. Trimming left V 8 bases short and J 2 bases short, with 15 bases between. The CDR3 loop spans 14 amino acids. The full variable domain, with the rest looked up from reference TRBV18 and TRBJ2-5, is NAGVMQNPRHLVRRRGQEARLRCSPMKGHSHVYWYRQLPEEGLKFMVYLQKENIIDESGMPKERFSAEFPKEGPSILRIQQVVRGDSAAYFCASRGLQGQETQYFGPGTRLLVL.

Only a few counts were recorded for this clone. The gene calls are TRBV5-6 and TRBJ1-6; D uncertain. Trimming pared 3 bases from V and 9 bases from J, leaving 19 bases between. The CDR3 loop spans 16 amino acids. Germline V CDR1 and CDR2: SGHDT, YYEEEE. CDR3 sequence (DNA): TGTGCCAGCAGCTCTACGTGGAGGGCGGGTGCTTCACCCCTCCACTTT. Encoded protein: CASSSTWRAGASPLHF.

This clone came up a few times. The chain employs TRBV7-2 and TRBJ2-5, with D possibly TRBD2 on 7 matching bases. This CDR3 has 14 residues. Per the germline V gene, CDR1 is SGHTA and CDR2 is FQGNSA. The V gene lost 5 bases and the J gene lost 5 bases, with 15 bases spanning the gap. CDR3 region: CASSTRGGPETQYF. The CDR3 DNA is TGTGCCAGCAGCACAAGGGGGGGCCCGGAGACCCAGTACTTC.

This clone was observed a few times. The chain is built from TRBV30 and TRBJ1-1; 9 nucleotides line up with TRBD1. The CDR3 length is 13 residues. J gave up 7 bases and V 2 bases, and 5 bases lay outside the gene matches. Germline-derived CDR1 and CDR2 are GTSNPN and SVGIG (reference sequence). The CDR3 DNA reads TGTGCCTGGAGTAGGGGACAGGGAGTTGAAGCTTTCTTT. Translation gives CAWSRGQGVEAFF. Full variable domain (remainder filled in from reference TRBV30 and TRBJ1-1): SQTIHQWPATLVQPVGSPLSLECTVEGTSNPNLYWYRQAAGRGLQLLFYSVGIGQISSEVPQNLSASRPQDRQFILSSKKLLLSDSGFYLCAWSRGQGVEAFFGQGTRLTVV.

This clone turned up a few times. The CDR3 region is CASSTGQVYQPQHF. The CDR3 DNA sequence: TGTGCCAGCAGTACGGGACAGGTCTACCAGCCCCAGCATTTT. The chain recombines TRBV2 with TRBJ1-5; 8 nucleotides agree with TRBD1. V trimming: 5 bases; J trimming: 7 bases; junction bases outside the gene matches: 7. This CDR3 region has 14 residues. The germline gives CDR1 SNHLY, CDR2 FYNNEI. Together with reference TRBV2 and TRBJ1-5, the CDR3 gives the full variable domain: EPEVTQTPSHQVTQMGQEVILRCVPISNHLYFYWYRQILGQKVEFLVSFYNNEISEKSEIFDDQFSVERPDGSNFTLKIRSTKLEDSAMYFCASSTGQVYQPQHFGDGTRLSIL.

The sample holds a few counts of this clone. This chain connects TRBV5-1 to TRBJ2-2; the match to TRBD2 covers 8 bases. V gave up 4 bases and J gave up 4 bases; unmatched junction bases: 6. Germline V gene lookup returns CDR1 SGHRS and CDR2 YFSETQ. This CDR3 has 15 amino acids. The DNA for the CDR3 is TGCGCCAGCAGCGAAAACGGGGGGGGCACCGGGGAGCTGTTTTTT. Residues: CASSENGGGTGELFF.

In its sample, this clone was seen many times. CDR3 sequence: CASSRGQGLKYEQFF. CDR3 nucleotide sequence: TGCGCCAGCAGTCGCGGACAGGGCCTTAAGTATGAGCAGTTCTTC. The J gene is TRBJ2-1, the V gene TRBV23-1; TRBD1 agrees at 8 bases. TRBV23-1 is flagged as an ORF with uncertain function. The CDR3 is made up of 15 amino acids. The V gene end was trimmed by 4 bases and the J gene end by 8 bases; junction bases not matched to a gene: 10.

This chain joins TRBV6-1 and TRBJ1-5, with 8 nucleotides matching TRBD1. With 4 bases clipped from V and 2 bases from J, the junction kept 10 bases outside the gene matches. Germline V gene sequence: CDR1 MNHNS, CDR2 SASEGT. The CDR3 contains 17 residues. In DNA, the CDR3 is TGTGCCAGCAGTGGGAGGACAGGGATCCATGGCAATCAGCCCCAGCATTTT. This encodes CASSGRTGIHGNQPQHF.

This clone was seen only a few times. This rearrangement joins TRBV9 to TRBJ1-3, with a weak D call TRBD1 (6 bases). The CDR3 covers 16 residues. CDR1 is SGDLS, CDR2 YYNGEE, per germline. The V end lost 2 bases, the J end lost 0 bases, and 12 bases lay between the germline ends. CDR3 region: CASSVATGSSGNTIYF. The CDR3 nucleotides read TGTGCCAGCAGCGTTGCTACAGGGTCCTCTGGAAACACCATATATTTT.

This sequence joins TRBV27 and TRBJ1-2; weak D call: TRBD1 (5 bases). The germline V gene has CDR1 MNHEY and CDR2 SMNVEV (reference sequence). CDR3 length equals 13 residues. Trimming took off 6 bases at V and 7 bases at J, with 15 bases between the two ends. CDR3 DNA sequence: TGTGCCAGCAGCCAAACGCAAAGGGGTGGCTACACCTTC. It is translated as CASSQTQRGGYTF.

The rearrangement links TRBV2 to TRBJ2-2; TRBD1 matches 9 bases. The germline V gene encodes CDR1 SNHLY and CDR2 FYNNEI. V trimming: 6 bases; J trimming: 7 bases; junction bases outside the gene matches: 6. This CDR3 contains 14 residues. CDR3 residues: CASRDRGGIGELFF. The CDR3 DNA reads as TGTGCCAGCAGGGACAGGGGAGGAATCGGGGAGCTGTTTTTT.